What follows are 25 T cell receptor beta chains derived from one specimen sequenced in a study of T cells in localized non-small cell lung cancer. Method: immunoSEQ multiplex PCR; TCRdb's copy keeps in-frame clones and lacks some. The data show about 78,000 clones, with around four fifths seen just once and under 3.5% held by the top ten. Here the sequenced sample was peripheral blood, taken before any cancer treatment. These receptor sequences come from a man between 40 and 69 years old with stage I lung adenocarcinoma.

This chain links TRBV28 with TRBJ1-3; D is perhaps TRBD1 (6 bases). CDR3 length: 17 residues. Germline CDR1 and CDR2: MDHEN and SYDVKM. V gave up 5 bases and J gave up 0 bases, with 17 bases separating them. Here the CDR3 reads CASSAFRKGDSGNTIYF. Here the CDR3 DNA reads TGTGCCAGCAGTGCCTTCCGGAAGGGGGACTCTGGAAACACCATATATTTT.

The chain is built from TRBV28 and TRBJ2-1; D possibly uses TRBD1 or TRBD2 (5 bases each). The CDR3 has 14 residues. CDR1 MDHEN and CDR2 SYDVKM come from the germline V gene. V was cut by 7 bases and J by 8 bases, with 18 bases left in between. The CDR3 DNA reads as TGTGCCAGCATCGGGGCAGGCCCCAAGGATGAGCAGTTCTTC. Its translation: CASIGAGPKDEQFF.

The rearrangement links TRBV20-1 to TRBJ2-1; D is undetermined. Germline V CDR1 and CDR2: DFQATT, SNEGSKA (reference sequence). V was trimmed by 3 bases and J by 9 bases, leaving 9 bases between them. There are 11 residues in the CDR3. CDR3 in DNA: TGCAGTGCTAGGGTAGTGAGTGAGCAGTTCTTC. This encodes CSARVVSEQFF.

This rearrangement joins TRBV6-5 to TRBJ2-7, with 10 bases that match TRBD2. Trimming at V came to 4 bases and at J to 1 base, leaving 1 base not matched to a gene. The CDR3 is made up of 14 amino acids. Germline CDR1 is MNHEY and CDR2 is SVGAGI. The CDR3 bases are TGTGCCAGCAGTTTAGCGGGAGGTTCCTACGAGCAGTACTTC. Amino acids: CASSLAGGSYEQYF.

This clone has only one observation. The chain carries TRBV5-1 and TRBJ2-1; the match to TRBD2 covers 8 bases. In germline, CDR1 is SGHRS, CDR2 YFSETQ. CDR3 length: 15 residues. Unmatched junction bases numbered 3, after V lost 4 bases and J lost 0 bases. The CDR3 coding sequence is TGCGCCAGCAGCAAAAGCGGGGGCTCCTACAATGAGCAGTTCTTC. Residues: CASSKSGGSYNEQFF. The full variable domain, its missing parts supplied by reference TRBV5-1 and TRBJ2-1, is KAGVTQTPRYLIKTRGQQVTLSCSPISGHRSVSWYQQTPGQGLQFLFEYFSETQRNKGNFPGRFSGRQFSNSRSEMNVSTLELGDSALYLCASSKSGGSYNEQFFGPGTRLTVL.

The chain couples TRBV7-9 to TRBJ2-3; weak D call: TRBD2 (5 bases). From germline, CDR1 is SEHNR and CDR2 FQNEAQ (reference sequence). This CDR3 has 17 amino acids. Trimming shortened V by 5 bases and J by 3 bases, and 21 bases separated the two germline ends. The CDR3 bases are TGTGCCAGCAGCCGTAGGCAAACCAGCGGCACAACAGATACGCAGTATTTT. It translates to CASSRRQTSGTTDTQYF. Full variable domain (missing parts from reference TRBV7-9 and TRBJ2-3): DTGVSQNPRHKITKRGQNVTFRCDPISEHNRLYWYRQTLGQGPEFLTYFQNEAQLEKSRLLSDRFSAERPKGSFSTLEIQRTEQGDSAMYLCASSRRQTSGTTDTQYFGPGTRLTVL.

This clone was observed once. The chain uses TRBV6-5 and TRBJ2-3, with a tentative D call TRBD2 (5 bases). This CDR3 is built from 14 residues. Per germline, CDR1 MNHEY and CDR2 SVGAGI. Trimming shortened V by 8 bases and J by 0 bases, and 12 bases separated the two germline ends. The DNA of the CDR3 is TGTGCCAGCGGGAGCGAACCTAGCACAGATACGCAGTATTTT. Translation gives CASGSEPSTDTQYF.

The chain is built from TRBV7-2 and TRBJ2-2; TRBD2 agrees at 14 bases. Looked up from germline, CDR1 is SGHTA and CDR2 is FQGNSA. CDR3 length: 16 amino acids. J gave up 7 bases and V 5 bases, and 6 bases lay outside the gene matches. The CDR3 DNA reads as TGTGCCAGCAGCCCCCAGACTAGCGGGGGGGGCGGGGAGCTGTTTTTT. Translation gives CASSPQTSGGGGELFF.

The chain uses TRBV28 and TRBJ1-2, with 7 bases lining up with TRBD1. Germline CDR1 is MDHEN and CDR2 is SYDVKM. J gave up 6 bases and V 6 bases, and 7 bases lay outside the gene matches. The CDR3 is made up of 13 amino acids. This chain's CDR3 is CASRSDRTDGYTF. For the CDR3, the DNA is TGTGCCAGCAGATCGGACAGGACGGATGGCTACACCTTC.

The chain couples TRBV27 to TRBJ2-7; 10 bases are a match to TRBD2. V lost 5 bases to trimming and J lost 1 base; unmatched junction nucleotides: 5. The CDR3 length is 15 residues. Germline CDR1 and CDR2: MNHEY and SMNVEV (reference sequence). DNA of the CDR3: TGTGCCAGCAGTCCACTAGCGGGATCGTCCTACGAGCAGTACTTC. Translation: CASSPLAGSSYEQYF.

The chain combines TRBV28 with TRBJ2-7; the D is unclear. There are 13 residues in the CDR3. V lost 6 bases and J 3 bases, leaving 12 bases between the germline ends. CDR1 MDHEN and CDR2 SYDVKM come from the germline V gene. The chain's CDR3 is CASRYKGIYEQYF. The CDR3 region has the DNA TGTGCCAGCAGGTACAAGGGAATCTACGAGCAGTACTTC.

V usage is TRBV29-1 and J usage is TRBJ1-1, with D possibly TRBD1 on 5 matching bases. CDR3 size: 17 residues. CDR1 is SQVTM and CDR2 is ANQGSEA in the germline V gene. Trimming stripped 5 bases from V and 1 base from J, with 23 bases between. The CDR3 sequence is CSVPAGPGLNSNTEAFF. The CDR3 coding sequence is TGCAGCGTTCCAGCGGGGCCGGGACTGAATTCGAACACTGAAGCTTTCTTT.

The rearrangement joins TRBV11-3 to TRBJ1-2; 7 nucleotides align to TRBD1. Losses at the gene ends were 2 bases for V and 2 bases for J; bases not matched to a gene: 11. Per germline, CDR1 SGHNT and CDR2 YENEEA. The CDR3 consists of 17 residues. In DNA, the CDR3 is TGTGCCAGCAGCTTAATCGGAACAGGGGAAAGGAACTATGGCTACACCTTC. The encoded protein is CASSLIGTGERNYGYTF.

The chain is built from TRBV15 and TRBJ1-4; a possible D gene is TRBD1 (6 bases). Germline V gene data show CDR1 as LNHNV and CDR2 as YYDKDF (reference sequence). This CDR3 is built from 15 residues. V lost 0 bases, J lost 3 bases, and 8 bases lay in between. The CDR3 bases are TGTGCCACCAGCAGAGATCCAGGGGCTAATGAAAAACTGTTTTTT. Its translation is CATSRDPGANEKLFF. Combining the CDR3 with reference TRBV15 and TRBJ1-4 gives the whole variable domain DAMVIQNPRYQVTQFGKPVTLSCSQTLNHNVMYWYQQKSSQAPKLLFHYYDKDFNNEADTPDNFQSRRPNTSFCFLDIRSPGLGDTAMYLCATSRDPGANEKLFFGSGTQLSVL.

This clone has just one count. The chain recombines TRBV28 with TRBJ2-1, with TRBD2 matching over 14 bases. From germline, CDR1 is MDHEN and CDR2 SYDVKM. The CDR3 consists of 15 residues. Trimming took 3 bases from V and 8 from J; bases not matched to a gene: 3. The CDR3 is CASSFKGLAGDEQFF. CDR3 sequence (DNA): TGTGCCAGCAGTTTTAAGGGACTAGCGGGAGATGAGCAGTTCTTC.

The chain recombines TRBV19 with TRBJ1-1; 9 nucleotides line up with TRBD1. Germline V gives CDR1 LNHDA, CDR2 SQIVND (reference sequence). After removal of 5 bases from V and 3 bases from J, the junction contained 4 bases not matched to a gene. The CDR3 length is 14 residues. DNA for the CDR3: TGTGCCAGTAGTCCGACAGGGGGGGACACTGAAGCTTTCTTT. Translation gives CASSPTGGDTEAFF.

CDR3 DNA sequence: TGTGCCAGTACCAATAACTATGGCTACACCTTC. This encodes CASTNNYGYTF. This chain joins TRBV19 and TRBJ1-2, with D hard to call. V lost 7 bases and J 1 base, leaving 4 bases between the germline ends. The CDR3 is 11 amino acids. Germline V gives CDR1 LNHDA, CDR2 SQIVND (reference sequence).

The table lists this clone with a count of one. This chain uses TRBV6-1 with TRBJ1-2, with D uncertain. Germline CDR1 is MNHNS and CDR2 is SASEGT. The CDR3 loop spans 14 amino acids. Trimming removed 8 bases from V and 3 bases from J, with 16 bases in between. The CDR3 loop reads CASVSIGVDYGYTF. For the CDR3, the DNA is TGTGCCAGCGTGTCTATTGGTGTGGACTATGGCTACACCTTC.

V gene TRBV5-4 combines with J gene TRBJ2-7; TRBD1 matches at 11 bases. The V and J ends lost 4 bases and 5 bases, in that order; junction bases with no gene match: 8. Germline loops: CDR1 SGHNT, CDR2 YYREEE (reference sequence). The CDR3 is made up of 15 amino acids. The CDR3 coding sequence is TGTGCCAGCAGCCCCCCCGGGACAGGGGGGGACGAGCAGTACTTC. This codes for CASSPPGTGGDEQYF.

The V call is TRBV5-1, the J call TRBJ2-7; D is undetermined. Trimming left V 4 bases short and J 5 bases short, with 10 bases between. The CDR3 has 12 residues. CDR1 and CDR2 from the germline V gene are SGHRS and YFSETQ. The CDR3 DNA is TGCGCCAGCAGCCAAGAATGGGACGAGCAGTACTTC. It yields the protein CASSQEWDEQYF.

The rearrangement links TRBV9 to TRBJ2-5, with D perhaps assigned TRBD1 or TRBD2 (6 bases each). CDR1 is SGDLS, CDR2 YYNGEE, per germline. CDR3 length: 15 residues. V was clipped by 0 bases and J by 5 bases, with 14 bases between them. CDR3 nucleotides: TGTGCCAGCAGCGTAGGTCGGGGGCAGTTGGAGACCCAGTACTTC. Translated: CASSVGRGQLETQYF. The full variable domain, in which reference TRBV9 and TRBJ2-5 provide the parts outside the CDR3, is DSGVTQTPKHLITATGQRVTLRCSPRSGDLSVYWYQQSLDQGLQFLIQYYNGEERAKGNILERFSAQQFPDLHSELNLSSLELGDSALYFCASSVGRGQLETQYFGPGTRLLVL.

The gene calls are TRBV19 and TRBJ2-1; 10 nucleotides agree with TRBD2. CDR1 is LNHDA, CDR2 SQIVND, per germline (reference sequence). This CDR3 is built from 13 residues. J was trimmed by 4 bases and V by 10 bases; bases with no gene match: 4. The CDR3 bases are TGTGCCACGAGGACTAGCGGTTACAATGAGCAGTTCTTC. The encoded protein is CATRTSGYNEQFF. The full variable domain, completed using reference TRBV19 and TRBJ2-1, is DGGITQSPKYLFRKEGQNVTLSCEQNLNHDAMYWYRQDPGQGLRLIYYSQIVNDFQKGDIAEGYSVSREKKESFPLTVTSAQKNPTAFYLCATRTSGYNEQFFGPGTRLTVL.

V is TRBV10-3 and J is TRBJ2-7; D gene unclear. Trimming took 11 bases from V and 0 from J, leaving 14 bases between them. The germline V gene has CDR1 ENHRY and CDR2 SYGVKD. The length of the CDR3 is 13 residues. The CDR3 nucleotides read TGTGCCGCGGCCGGAGCGACCTCCTACGAGCAGTACTTC. The encoded protein is CAAAGATSYEQYF.

This chain joins TRBV6-5 and TRBJ1-4, with D perhaps TRBD1 (5 bases). There are 15 residues in the CDR3. Trimming pared 6 bases from V and 7 bases from J, leaving 18 bases between. Per germline, CDR1 MNHEY and CDR2 SVGAGI. The CDR3 DNA reads as TGTGCCAGCAGCCAGCAGGGACTGCGGGCTGAAAAACTGTTTTTT. This gives the protein CASSQQGLRAEKLFF.

This clone has just a few counts. The CDR3 reads CASSPGVSLLDRGRRETQYF. Here the CDR3 DNA reads TGTGCCAGCAGTCCAGGAGTTTCTCTCTTGGACAGGGGGCGAAGAGAGACCCAGTACTTC. This chain joins TRBV28 and TRBJ2-5; TRBD1 matches at 11 bases. V lost 5 bases to trimming and J lost 4 bases; unmatched junction nucleotides: 21. CDR1 is MDHEN and CDR2 is SYDVKM in the germline V gene. CDR3 length equals 20 residues.